These 16 T cell receptor beta chains originate from one sample sequenced in a study of cytomegalovirus exposure and HLA in healthy donors. Vbeta (60) and Jbeta (13) primers were used in the PCR. Produced via immunoSEQ multiplex PCR; TCRdb's table is partial and in-frame only. This sample has fewer than 150,000 clones, with roughly 80% found just once. Sequences were obtained from PBMCs. These receptor sequences come from a woman in her 40s in good health and CMV-seropositive.

The rearrangement uses TRBV12-5 and TRBJ1-3; maybe TRBD1 (5 bases). CDR3 length: 18 residues. In germline, CDR1 is LGHNT, CDR2 FRNRAP. The V end lost 0 bases, the J end lost 1 base, and 16 bases lay between the germline ends. The CDR3 nucleotides read TGTGCTAGTGGTTTGGTGACCCTGGGGGGAAAATCTGGAAACACCATATATTTT. Protein: CASGLVTLGGKSGNTIYF.

This clone was recorded a few times. The CDR3: CASSVDQGELFF. The DNA for the CDR3 is TGTGCCAGCAGCGTAGATCAGGGGGAGCTGTTTTTT. The rearrangement links TRBV9 to TRBJ2-2; unclear D gene. CDR1 is SGDLS and CDR2 is YYNGEE in the germline V gene. CDR3 length: 12 amino acids. Trimming removed 0 bases from V and 8 bases from J, with 5 bases in between.

In this sample, this clone turned up a few times. This chain connects TRBV7-9 to TRBJ2-7; D is unclear. Per the germline V gene, CDR1 is SEHNR and CDR2 is FQNEAQ (reference sequence). The V and J ends lost 5 bases and 4 bases respectively, with 15 bases between them. The CDR3 length is 14 residues. CDR3 nucleotide sequence: TGTGCCAGCAGCCGCGACGGAGCCCTTTACGAGCAGTACTTC. It yields the protein CASSRDGALYEQYF.

This chain links TRBV11-2 with TRBJ2-5, with 10 bases lining up with TRBD2. The CDR3 is 17 residues long. V trimming: 0 bases; J trimming: 4 bases; junction bases outside the gene matches: 8. CDR1 and CDR2 (germline): SGHAT, FQNNGV. CDR3 region: CASSLDPSGRARETQYF. CDR3 DNA: TGTGCCAGCAGCTTAGATCCCAGCGGGAGGGCCCGAGAGACCCAGTACTTC.

The rearrangement uses TRBV2 and TRBJ2-5; 7 nucleotides line up with TRBD1. The V segment lost 5 bases and the J segment 6 bases; nucleotides outside the gene matches: 9. Germline lookup yields CDR1 SNHLY and CDR2 FYNNEI. The CDR3 length is 14 residues. CDR3 nucleotides: TGTGCCAGCAGTAAAGACAGGGCTCGAAAGACCCAGTACTTC. Protein sequence: CASSKDRARKTQYF. Complete variable domain (other parts from reference TRBV2 and TRBJ2-5): EPEVTQTPSHQVTQMGQEVILRCVPISNHLYFYWYRQILGQKVEFLVSFYNNEISEKSEIFDDQFSVERPDGSNFTLKIRSTKLEDSAMYFCASSKDRARKTQYFGPGTRLLVL.

The gene calls are TRBV7-2 and TRBJ2-5; weak D call: TRBD2 (5 bases). From germline, CDR1 is SGHTA and CDR2 FQGNSA. V was pared by 1 base and J by 1 base, with 10 bases between. The CDR3 has 15 residues. As DNA, the CDR3 is TGTGCCAGCAGCTTAGGAATCGGGATCCAAGAGACCCAGTACTTC. Amino acids: CASSLGIGIQETQYF.

This rearrangement joins TRBV7-9 to TRBJ1-2, with TRBD1 as a possible D gene (5 bases). The V and J ends lost 1 base and 4 bases respectively, with 10 bases between them. This CDR3 is 14 amino acids long. CDR1 is SEHNR and CDR2 is FQNEAQ in the germline V gene (reference sequence). CDR3 residues: CASSLVGEVYGYTF. The CDR3 DNA reads TGTGCCAGCAGCTTAGTAGGGGAGGTCTATGGCTACACCTTC.

The chain combines TRBV7-9 with TRBJ1-6, with D maybe TRBD1 (5 bases). From germline, CDR1 is SEHNR and CDR2 FQNEAQ (reference sequence). Trimming shortened V by 5 bases and J by 8 bases, and 7 bases separated the two germline ends. The CDR3 length is 12 residues. The CDR3 coding sequence is TGTGCCAGCAGCCTCAGGGATTCACCCCTCCACTTT. It yields the protein CASSLRDSPLHF.

V usage is TRBV19 and J usage is TRBJ2-1; 8 bases map to TRBD1. J was trimmed by 9 bases and V by 3 bases; bases with no gene match: 4. CDR3 length equals 13 residues. Germline V gene data show CDR1 as LNHDA and CDR2 as SQIVND (reference sequence). The CDR3 sequence: CASSINRGSEQFF. The CDR3 DNA reads TGTGCCAGTAGTATCAACAGGGGGTCTGAGCAGTTCTTC.

V usage is TRBV23-1 and J usage is TRBJ2-2; 7 positions agree with TRBD2. TRBV23-1 is recorded as an ORF, its role being uncertain. This CDR3 has 18 amino acids. V lost 10 bases and J lost 0; bases outside the gene matches: 17. In DNA, the CDR3 is TGCGCCATCCTCCGGTTGGGAGGGCCTAAGGCGAACACCGGGGAGCTGTTTTTT. Its translation is CAILRLGGPKANTGELFF.

This clone was seen once. The chain links TRBV5-4 to TRBJ2-5; D not certain. This CDR3 has 13 residues. CDR1 SGHNT and CDR2 YYREEE come from the germline V gene (reference sequence). Trimming left V 0 bases short and J 3 bases short, with 6 bases between. This chain's CDR3 is CASSLVAEETQYF. For the CDR3, the DNA is TGTGCCAGCAGCTTGGTGGCAGAAGAGACCCAGTACTTC.

V usage is TRBV7-2 and J usage is TRBJ2-3; D is ambiguous. The CDR3 length is 12 residues. Germline V CDR1 and CDR2: SGHTA, FQGNSA. With 5 bases removed from V and 9 bases from J, the gap between germline ends came to 12 bases. The CDR3 sequence: CASSPKSSTQYF. The CDR3 bases are TGTGCCAGCAGCCCTAAATCGAGCACGCAGTATTTT.

The chain couples TRBV29-1 to TRBJ1-1, with no clear D. This CDR3 comprises 13 residues. V lost 4 bases and J 0 bases, leaving 9 bases between the germline ends. Looked up from germline, CDR1 is SQVTM and CDR2 is ANQGSEA. The CDR3 spells CSVVGQVNTEAFF. The CDR3, as DNA: TGCAGCGTTGTTGGGCAGGTGAACACTGAAGCTTTCTTT. The complete variable domain, with remaining parts taken from reference TRBV29-1 and TRBJ1-1, reads SAVISQKPSRDICQRGTSLTIQCQVDSQVTMMFWYRQQPGQSLTLIATANQGSEATYESGFVIDKFPISRPNLTFSTLTVSNMSPEDSSIYLCSVVGQVNTEAFFGQGTRLTVV.

CDR3 residues: CASSPRAGIYGYTF. DNA of the CDR3: TGTGCCAGCAGCCCTAGGGCAGGGATCTATGGCTACACCTTC. The chain recombines TRBV5-6 with TRBJ1-2; D perhaps matches TRBD1 (5 bases). Germline V gene sequence: CDR1 SGHDT, CDR2 YYEEEE. This CDR3 contains 14 residues. V lost 4 bases to trimming and J lost 4 bases, with 14 bases between them. The full variable domain, with the rest looked up from reference TRBV5-6 and TRBJ1-2, is DAGVTQSPTHLIKTRGQQVTLRCSPKSGHDTVSWYQQALGQGPQFIFQYYEEEERQRGNFPDRFSGHQFPNYSSELNVNALLLGDSALYLCASSPRAGIYGYTFGSGTRLTVV.

The CDR3 reads CASTIQSPGTGPHEQYF. The CDR3 bases are TGTGCCAGCACGATACAATCACCCGGGACAGGGCCCCACGAGCAGTACTTC. The rearrangement links TRBV7-2 to TRBJ2-7, with 9 nucleotides matching TRBD1. The J segment lost 5 bases and the V segment lost 7 bases, leaving 18 bases of the junction unmatched. The CDR3 contains 17 residues. In germline, CDR1 is SGHTA, CDR2 FQGNSA.

The V gene is TRBV27, the J gene TRBJ1-1, with D hard to call. Trimming left V 3 bases short and J 11 bases short, with 16 bases between. From germline, CDR1 is MNHEY and CDR2 SMNVEV (reference sequence). The CDR3 runs 13 residues. The CDR3 loop reads CASSFLSRGSAFF. The CDR3 nucleotides are TGTGCCAGCAGTTTTTTGTCGCGGGGATCCGCTTTCTTT.